Detailed here is one T cell receptor beta chain. Antigen unknown. The sample originates from a study of neoadjuvant anti-PD-1 for oral cavity cancer. The study's findings and limits: With a few patients per group, TCR findings need larger cohorts.

CDR1 is MNHNS and CDR2 is SASEGT in the germline V gene. This CDR3 has 13 amino acids. V dropped 1 base and J dropped 1 base, with 4 bases sitting between them. Some clones are missing from TCRdb's copy, which holds only in-frame ones; the method was immunoSEQ multiplex PCR. The table lists some 66,000 clones, about 83% of them singletons. This specimen was PBMCs, taken before nivolumab (anti-PD-1) treatment. The chain is built from TRBV6-1 and TRBJ1-1; D gene uncertain. The sequence was collected from a person aged 35-80 years with oral cavity squamous cell carcinoma. DNA of the CDR3: TGTGCCAGCAGTGAAGGTCCGAACACTGAAGCTTTCTTT. This gives the protein CASSEGPNTEAFF.